Reported below is one T cell receptor beta chain. The sample comes from a study of blood T cell repertoires in COVID-19. The wider study: The analysed material was cDNA or gDNA that came from T cells, B-cell-depleted T cells, or PBMCs.

V was trimmed by 3 bases and J by 0 bases, leaving 11 bases between them. In germline, CDR1 is GTSNPN, CDR2 SVGIG (reference sequence). CDR3 length equals 15 residues. Sequenced by immunoSEQ multiplex PCR; TCRdb stores in-frame clones only, minus some. The sample carries more than 200,000 clones, more than 75% recorded once. This receptor was identified in a man aged 25 to 45 in a cohort exposed to, infected with or recovered from COVID-19 (not recorded which). The chain uses TRBV30 and TRBJ1-4; no reliable D call. The sequenced sample was PBMCs or T cells enriched from blood (not recorded which). The CDR3 protein is CAWRLPETTNEKLFF. The DNA of the CDR3 is TGTGCCTGGAGGCTCCCGGAGACAACTAATGAAAAACTGTTTTTT.